These 25 T cell receptor beta chains were all obtained from the same sample, sequenced in a study of blood T cell repertoires in COVID-19. Only in-frame clones appear in the TCRdb table, and some are missing; sequencing was by immunoSEQ multiplex PCR. The repertoire holds 170,000 or so clones, with around nine tenths as singletons. Sequenced sample: peripheral blood. These receptors were collected from a man aged 40-55 years with active or convalescent COVID-19.

The chain employs TRBV5-6 and TRBJ1-3; tentative D call: TRBD1 (5 bases). The V end was cut by 4 bases, the J end by 2 bases, with 7 bases between. The CDR3 extends over 13 amino acids. Looked up from germline, CDR1 is SGHDT and CDR2 is YYEEEE. CDR3 DNA sequence: TGTGCCAGCAGCCTGGACACTGGAAACACCATATATTTT. It is translated as CASSLDTGNTIYF.

The chain carries TRBV5-4 and TRBJ1-2; a possible D gene is TRBD1 (5 bases). Germline CDR1 SGHNT, CDR2 YYREEE (reference sequence). The CDR3 has 13 residues. Trimming stripped 0 bases from V and 7 bases from J, with 10 bases between. This CDR3 is CASSLGGELGYTF. CDR3 DNA sequence: TGTGCCAGCAGCTTGGGGGGGGAGCTTGGCTACACCTTC.

The genes are TRBV18 and TRBJ2-3, with TRBD1 as a possible D gene (5 bases). V shed 0 bases and J shed 0 bases, with 10 bases lying between them. CDR1 and CDR2 from the germline V gene are KGHSH and LQKENI. This CDR3 is built from 16 residues. CDR3 DNA sequence: TGTGCCAGCTCACCACCCTCCCAGGGTAGCACAGATACGCAGTATTTT. It yields the protein CASSPPSQGSTDTQYF.

The rearrangement joins TRBV2 to TRBJ1-4; 8 bases match TRBD1. The CDR3 contains 14 residues. Germline CDR1 is SNHLY and CDR2 is FYNNEI. V was pared by 6 bases and J by 8 bases, with 8 bases of the junction left unmatched. Here the CDR3 DNA reads TGTGCCAGCAGAGAAACAGGGGGGGAAGAAAAACTGTTTTTT. Its translation: CASRETGGEEKLFF. Based on the CDR3 plus reference TRBV2 and TRBJ1-4, the full variable domain is EPEVTQTPSHQVTQMGQEVILRCVPISNHLYFYWYRQILGQKVEFLVSFYNNEISEKSEIFDDQFSVERPDGSNFTLKIRSTKLEDSAMYFCASRETGGEEKLFFGSGTQLSVL.

This sequence joins TRBV30 and TRBJ1-2, with D possibly matching TRBD1 (5 bases). Germline CDR1 and CDR2: GTSNPN and SVGIG (reference sequence). Trimming took off 1 base at V and 7 bases at J, with 13 bases between the two ends. This CDR3 has 13 residues. The CDR3 sequence is CAWSGGRVRGYTF. The CDR3 nucleotides read TGTGCCTGGAGTGGGGGGAGGGTACGTGGCTACACCTTC.

This clone has only one observation. V usage is TRBV27 and J usage is TRBJ2-7, with TRBD2 as a possible D gene (5 bases). The CDR3 is 15 amino acids. CDR1 and CDR2 (germline): MNHEY, SMNVEV (reference sequence). V was pared by 5 bases and J by 3 bases, with 17 bases between. The CDR3 DNA reads TGTGCCAGCAGTGCCGACTACCCTCAACACTACGAGCAGTACTTC. Its translation is CASSADYPQHYEQYF.

This sequence joins TRBV7-9 and TRBJ1-4, with 9 bases fitting TRBD1. Per the germline V gene, CDR1 is SEHNR and CDR2 is FQNEAQ (reference sequence). The CDR3 covers 18 residues. Trimming at V came to 0 bases and at J to 2 bases, leaving 7 bases not matched to a gene. The CDR3 DNA follows: TGTGCCAGCAGCTTAGCCTCGGACAGGGGTAAGACTAATGAAAAACTGTTTTTT. Amino acid sequence: CASSLASDRGKTNEKLFF.

V usage is TRBV11-2 and J usage is TRBJ2-7; TRBD1 agrees at 7 bases. The CDR3 length is 14 residues. Looked up from germline, CDR1 is SGHAT and CDR2 is FQNNGV. J gave up 3 bases and V 3 bases, and 5 bases lay outside the gene matches. CDR3 protein: CASSFRGTGYEQYF. The CDR3, as DNA: TGTGCCAGCAGCTTCAGGGGGACGGGCTACGAGCAGTACTTC.

The chain combines TRBV27 with TRBJ2-7, with 8 nucleotides matching TRBD2. Germline V gene data show CDR1 as MNHEY and CDR2 as SMNVEV (reference sequence). V lost 2 bases, J lost 3 bases, and 6 bases stayed unmatched. This CDR3 contains 15 residues. CDR3 coding DNA: TGTGCCAGCAGTTTACGAGCGGGGGCCCTCTACGAGCAGTACTTC. It encodes CASSLRAGALYEQYF.

This chain connects TRBV3-1 (or the pseudogene TRBV3-2) to TRBJ2-1; 10 nucleotides match TRBD1. The CDR3 has 15 residues. V dropped 4 bases and J dropped 5; count of bases not matched to a gene: 5. CDR1 is LGHDT, CDR2 YNNKEL, per germline (reference sequence). The CDR3 nucleotides are TGTGCCAGCAGCCCCCGGGACAGGGGTAACAATGAGCAGTTCTTC. Translation gives CASSPRDRGNNEQFF.

This clone has ten or more counts. In nucleotides, the CDR3 is TGTGCCAGTAGTATAACACAGTCGATCTACACCTTC. Translated, it gives CASSITQSIYTF. The rearrangement uses TRBV19 and TRBJ1-2; no firm D call. Germline assignment: CDR1 LNHDA and CDR2 SQIVND (reference sequence). The CDR3 has 12 amino acids. The germline V and J ends were trimmed by 2 bases and 10 bases, with 11 bases remaining between them.

The chain carries TRBV9 and TRBJ1-2; no reliable D call. The germline gives CDR1 SGDLS, CDR2 YYNGEE. Trimming removed 0 bases at V and 7 bases at J, with 7 bases between. This CDR3 has 12 amino acids. CDR3 sequence: CASSVVRGGYTF. CDR3 coding DNA: TGTGCCAGCAGCGTAGTACGAGGTGGCTACACCTTC.

The chain joins TRBV9 to TRBJ2-3; TRBD2 aligns across 9 bases. The trim removed 0 bases at V and 7 bases at J, leaving 6 bases unmatched. Germline lookup yields CDR1 SGDLS and CDR2 YYNGEE. This CDR3 contains 15 residues. The CDR3 loop reads CASSVASGVSNTQYF. The CDR3 coding sequence is TGTGCCAGCAGCGTAGCTAGCGGGGTATCTAATACGCAGTATTTT.

The J gene is TRBJ1-3, the V gene TRBV12-3 or TRBV12-4, with D uncertain. CDR3 length: 13 residues. V was trimmed by 3 bases and J by 3 bases, leaving 6 bases between them. The CDR3 is CASSFAGGNTIYF. Here the CDR3 DNA reads TGTGCCAGCAGTTTCGCGGGTGGAAACACCATATATTTT.

This chain connects TRBV16 to TRBJ2-2, with 8 bases matching TRBD1. CDR1 is KGHSY and CDR2 is FQNENV in the germline V gene. The junction had 5 bases not matched to a gene; V was cut back by 2 bases and J by 3 bases. This CDR3 comprises 16 residues. The CDR3 coding sequence is TGTGCCAGCAGCCAACTCCGACAGGGGTACACCGGGGAGCTGTTTTTT. Translation: CASSQLRQGYTGELFF.

J is TRBJ1-1 and V is TRBV28; 7 bases are a match to TRBD1. The trim removed 2 bases at V and 3 bases at J, leaving 6 bases unmatched. Germline V gene lookup returns CDR1 MDHEN and CDR2 SYDVKM. This CDR3 comprises 15 residues. CDR3 nucleotides: TGTGCCAGCAGTTTACCGGGACAGCCCGACACTGAAGCTTTCTTT. Translated: CASSLPGQPDTEAFF.

The V and J genes are TRBV15 and TRBJ2-2; TRBD1 might be the D (6 bases). The germline CDR1 and CDR2 sequences are LNHNV and YYDKDF (reference sequence). V was clipped by 3 bases and J by 6 bases, with 11 bases between them. The CDR3 is 14 amino acids. DNA of the CDR3: TGTGCCACCAGCAGGCTCAGGGGTCCCGGGGAGCTGTTTTTT. It is translated as CATSRLRGPGELFF.

This clone was seen more than once but under ten times. The chain combines TRBV21-1 with TRBJ1-1; TRBD1 is the table's D call, not checked against the DNA. TRBV21-1 is tagged as a pseudogene. There are 18 residues in the CDR3. In DNA form, the CDR3 reads TGTGCCAGCAGCAAAGATGCAGGGGCGCTGAGGGAAACCACTGAAGCTTTCTTT. This translates into CASSKDAGALRETTEAFF.

The V gene is TRBV6-6, the J gene TRBJ1-5, with 9 nucleotides matching TRBD1. The CDR3 loop spans 14 amino acids. Losses at the gene ends were 4 bases for V and 5 bases for J; bases not matched to a gene: 3. Per the germline V gene, CDR1 is MNHNY and CDR2 is SVGAGI (reference sequence). The CDR3 sequence: CASSSDRGDQPQHF. CDR3 in DNA: TGTGCCAGCAGTTCCGACAGGGGGGATCAGCCCCAGCATTTT.

The chain links TRBV7-6 to TRBJ2-1, with 7 bases identical to TRBD2. Germline values: CDR1 SGHVS, CDR2 FNYEAQ. V lost 9 bases and J lost 7; bases outside the gene matches: 12. The CDR3 spans 14 residues. The CDR3: CASRGFGGRNEQFF. The CDR3 coding sequence is TGTGCCAGTCGAGGTTTCGGGGGGAGGAATGAGCAGTTCTTC.

This chain's CDR3 is CASSGTGEGYGYTF. In DNA form, the CDR3 reads TGTGCCAGCAGTGGGACAGGGGAGGGCTATGGCTACACCTTC. This chain links TRBV2 with TRBJ1-2; 9 bases align to TRBD1. Losses at the gene ends were 4 bases for V and 4 bases for J; bases not matched to a gene: 4. Germline V gene sequence: CDR1 SNHLY, CDR2 FYNNEI. This CDR3 has 14 amino acids.

V gene TRBV3-1 (or the pseudogene TRBV3-2) combines with J gene TRBJ2-1; 12 bases line up with TRBD2. The CDR3 is 16 residues long. Germline V lookup: CDR1 LGHDT, CDR2 YNNKEL (reference sequence). V shed 1 base and J 7 bases; nucleotides not matched to a gene: 5. DNA for the CDR3: TGTGCCAGCAGCCAAGCTTCTAGCGGGGGGGCAAATGAGCAGTTCTTC. Encoded protein: CASSQASSGGANEQFF.

This chain joins TRBV7-6 and TRBJ2-7; the match to TRBD2 covers 12 bases. There are 16 residues in the CDR3. V gave up 5 bases and J gave up 2 bases; unmatched junction bases: 7. CDR1 SGHVS and CDR2 FNYEAQ come from the germline V gene. This CDR3 reads CASSPSSSGGAYEQYF. The DNA for the CDR3 is TGTGCCAGCAGCCCCTCTTCTAGCGGGGGGGCCTACGAGCAGTACTTC.

This chain links TRBV30 with TRBJ1-2; TRBD1 might be the D (5 bases). V gave up 1 base and J gave up 8 bases, with 11 bases separating them. The CDR3 length is 12 residues. Germline V gene sequence: CDR1 GTSNPN, CDR2 SVGIG (reference sequence). CDR3 sequence reads: CAWSGTGYGYTF. The CDR3 DNA reads TGTGCCTGGAGTGGAACAGGTTACGGCTACACCTTC.

The V gene is TRBV5-1, the J gene TRBJ2-7; D is possibly TRBD2 (6 bases). The CDR3 totals 16 residues. Germline-derived CDR1 and CDR2 are SGHRS and YFSETQ. The V and J ends lost 0 bases and 0 bases respectively, with 13 bases between them. CDR3 coding DNA: TGCGCCAGCAGCTTGGCCCCGGGGGTAAACTCCTACGAGCAGTACTTC. Translation: CASSLAPGVNSYEQYF.